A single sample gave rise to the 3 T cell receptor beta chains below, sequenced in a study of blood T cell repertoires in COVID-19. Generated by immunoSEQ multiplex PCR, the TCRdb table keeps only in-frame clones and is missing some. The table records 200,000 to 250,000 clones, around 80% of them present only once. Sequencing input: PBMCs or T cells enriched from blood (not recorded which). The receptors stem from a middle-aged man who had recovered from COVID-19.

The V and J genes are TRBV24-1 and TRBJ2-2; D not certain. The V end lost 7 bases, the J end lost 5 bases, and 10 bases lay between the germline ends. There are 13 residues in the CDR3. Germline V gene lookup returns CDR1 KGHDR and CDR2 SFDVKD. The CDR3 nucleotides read TGTGCCACCAGAGCTTATAGTACCGGGGAGCTGTTTTTT. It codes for CATRAYSTGELFF.

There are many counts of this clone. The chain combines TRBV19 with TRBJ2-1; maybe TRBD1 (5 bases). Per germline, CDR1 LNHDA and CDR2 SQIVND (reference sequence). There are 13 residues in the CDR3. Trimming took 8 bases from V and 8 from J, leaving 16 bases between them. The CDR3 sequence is CASASGNRDEQFF. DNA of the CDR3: TGTGCCAGTGCCTCAGGGAATAGGGATGAGCAGTTCTTC.

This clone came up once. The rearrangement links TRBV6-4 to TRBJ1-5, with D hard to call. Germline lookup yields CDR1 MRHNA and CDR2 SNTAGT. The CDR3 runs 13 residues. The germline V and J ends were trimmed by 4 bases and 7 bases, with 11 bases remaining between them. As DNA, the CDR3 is TGTGCCAGCAGTGCCTTCCCGGAGCAGCCCCAGCATTTT. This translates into CASSAFPEQPQHF.